This TCR beta chain was identified during a study of T cell repertoires in cytomegalovirus infection. The overall study: A matching HLA type, together with CMV infection, was signaled by public TCR beta signatures. Study-level findings and limits: Totalled public TCR beta family frequency picked out people who carried CMV plus the relevant HLA.

TCRdb analysed the reads with MiXCR anew, one entry per CDR3 protein. The sample includes 150,000 to 200,000 distinct CDR3 sequences, about 21% of them seen just once. On this clonotype: Its antigen is unknown.

The V end lost 0 bases, the J end lost 10 bases, and 15 bases lay between the germline ends. This CDR3 has 15 amino acids. Germline V gives CDR1 MNHNY, CDR2 SVGAGI (reference sequence). The specimen sequenced was PBMCs. The chain couples TRBV6-6 to TRBJ1-4, with unresolved D. This clonotype was sampled from a human donor in good health (CMV status not recorded). Some clones in this sample may be carry-over from other donors' samples. The CDR3 reads CASSYSASAPGKLFF. The CDR3 DNA sequence: TGTGCCAGCAGTTACTCGGCGTCGGCGCCAGGAAAACTGTTTTTT.